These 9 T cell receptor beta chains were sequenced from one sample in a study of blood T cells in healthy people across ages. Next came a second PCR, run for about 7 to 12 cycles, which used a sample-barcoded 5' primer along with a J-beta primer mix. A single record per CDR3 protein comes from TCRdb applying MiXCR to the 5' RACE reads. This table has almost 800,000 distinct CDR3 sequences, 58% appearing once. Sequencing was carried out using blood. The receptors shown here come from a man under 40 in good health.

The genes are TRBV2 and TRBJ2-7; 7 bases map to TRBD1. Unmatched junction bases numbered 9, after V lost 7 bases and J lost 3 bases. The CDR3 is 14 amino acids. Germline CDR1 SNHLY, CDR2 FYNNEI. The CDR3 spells CASTRRQGNYEQYF. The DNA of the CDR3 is TGTGCCAGCACCAGAAGACAGGGAAACTACGAGCAGTACTTC.

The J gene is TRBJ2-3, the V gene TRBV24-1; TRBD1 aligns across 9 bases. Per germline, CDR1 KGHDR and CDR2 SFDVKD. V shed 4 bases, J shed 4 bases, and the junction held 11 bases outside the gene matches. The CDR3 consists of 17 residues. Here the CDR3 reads CATSETGGFRGPDTQYF. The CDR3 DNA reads TGTGCCACCAGTGAAACAGGGGGCTTTCGGGGTCCAGATACGCAGTATTTT.

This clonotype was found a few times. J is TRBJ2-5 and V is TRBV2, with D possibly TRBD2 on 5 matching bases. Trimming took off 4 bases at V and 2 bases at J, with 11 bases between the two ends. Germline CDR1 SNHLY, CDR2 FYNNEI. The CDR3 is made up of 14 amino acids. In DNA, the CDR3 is TGTGCCAGCAGTGTGAGGGTTGGTCAAGAGACCCAGTACTTC. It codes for CASSVRVGQETQYF.

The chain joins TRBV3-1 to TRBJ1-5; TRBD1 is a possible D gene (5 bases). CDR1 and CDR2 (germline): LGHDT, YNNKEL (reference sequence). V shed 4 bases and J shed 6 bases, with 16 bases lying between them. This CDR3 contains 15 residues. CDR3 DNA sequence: TGTGCCAGCAGCCCTCGTCCCGGGGGAGGTCAGCCCCAGCATTTT. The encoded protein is CASSPRPGGGQPQHF.

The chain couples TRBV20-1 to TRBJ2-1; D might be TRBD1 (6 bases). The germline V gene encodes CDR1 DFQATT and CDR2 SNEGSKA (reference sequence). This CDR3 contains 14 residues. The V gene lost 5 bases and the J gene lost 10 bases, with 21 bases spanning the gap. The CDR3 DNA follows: TGCAGTGCTCTCATGACAACAGGGTTCGGCGAGCAGTTCTTC. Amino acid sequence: CSALMTTGFGEQFF.

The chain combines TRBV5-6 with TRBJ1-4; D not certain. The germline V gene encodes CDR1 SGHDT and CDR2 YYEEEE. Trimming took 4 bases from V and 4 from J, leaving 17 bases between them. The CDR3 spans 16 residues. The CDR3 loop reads CASSLQTALINEKLFF. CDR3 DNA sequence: TGTGCCAGCAGCCTCCAGACTGCCCTAATTAATGAAAAACTGTTTTTT. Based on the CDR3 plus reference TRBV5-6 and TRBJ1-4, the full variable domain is DAGVTQSPTHLIKTRGQQVTLRCSPKSGHDTVSWYQQALGQGPQFIFQYYEEEERQRGNFPDRFSGHQFPNYSSELNVNALLLGDSALYLCASSLQTALINEKLFFGSGTQLSVL.

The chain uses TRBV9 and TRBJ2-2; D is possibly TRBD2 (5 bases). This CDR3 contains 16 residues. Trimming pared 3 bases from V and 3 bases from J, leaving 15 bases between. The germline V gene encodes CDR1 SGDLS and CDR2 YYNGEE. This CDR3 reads CASSARLRVDTGELFF. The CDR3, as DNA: TGTGCCAGCAGCGCACGCCTGCGGGTGGACACCGGGGAGCTGTTTTTT.

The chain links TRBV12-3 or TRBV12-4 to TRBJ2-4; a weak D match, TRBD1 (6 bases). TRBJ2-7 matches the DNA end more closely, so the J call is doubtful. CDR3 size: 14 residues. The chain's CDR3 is CASSLWGPSYEQYF. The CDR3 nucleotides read TGTGCCAGCAGTTTGTGGGGGCCGAGTTACGAGCAGTACTTC.

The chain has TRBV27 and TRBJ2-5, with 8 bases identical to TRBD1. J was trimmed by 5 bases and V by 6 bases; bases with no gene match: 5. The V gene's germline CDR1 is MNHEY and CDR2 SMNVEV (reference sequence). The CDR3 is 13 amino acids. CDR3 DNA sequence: TGTGCCAGCAGGAAACAGGGGGACGAGACCCAGTACTTC. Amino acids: CASRKQGDETQYF.